Sequencing of this T cell receptor beta chain was carried out in a study of T cell responses to AZD1222 COVID-19 vaccine. About the study: Both about-4-week and about-12-week second-dose recipients were combined. Overall study findings and caveats: The sample set comprised mostly white British donors with more females, and clonal diversity was possibly underestimated. Unmutated variant regions are reportedly the target of nearly half of TCRs that are spike-specific.

As regards this clone: Its antigen is unknown.

Sequenced by immunoSEQ multiplex PCR; TCRdb stores in-frame clones only, minus some. The sample consists of under 200,000 clones, around 93% of them appearing once. The CDR3 runs 11 residues. The V gene lost 8 bases and the J gene lost 7 bases, with 12 bases spanning the gap. The rearrangement uses TRBV12-3 or TRBV12-4 and TRBJ2-7; no firm D call. The TCR sequence derives from an adult in good health. The material was peripheral blood, obtained on day 0 of AZD1222 vaccination. The CDR3 is CASQPPSEQYF. The CDR3 DNA reads as TGTGCCAGCCAACCACCATCTGAGCAGTACTTC.